This T cell receptor beta chain was profiled in a study of persistence of HIV-infected CD4 T cells. Whole-study results and caveats: CMV- and Gag-responding cells had lower TCRbeta richness than CD3/CD28-responding cells.

About this clone itself: Its specificity is unknown.

The libraries were made with immunoSEQ version 4 in survey mode. Each sample used up to roughly 1 ug genomic DNA diluted to 8.5 to 10 ng/uL. Produced via immunoSEQ multiplex PCR; TCRdb's table is partial and in-frame only. Of about 36,000 clones listed, about 85% are singletons. The stimulus was an HIV-1 Gag 15-mer peptide pool, about 1 ug/peptide/mL. CD40L-negative CD69-negative CD45RO-high memory CD4+ T cells were sorted as populations depleted of antigen-responding cells. Donors were HIV-1-infected adults who began suppressive ART during chronic infection. Undetectable plasma HIV-1 RNA below 50 copies/mL lasted at least 4 years. The CDR3 is made up of 15 amino acids. From germline, CDR1 is MGHDK and CDR2 SYGVNS. The J segment lost 0 bases and the V segment lost 6 bases, leaving 6 bases of the junction unmatched.

The starting material was cultured CD4+ T cells from PBMCs, obtained from a patient who received antiretroviral therapy. This clonotype originated in an adult with HIV. The donor label of this sample is uncertain. The J gene is TRBJ1-1, the V gene TRBV25-1; 8 nucleotides align to TRBD1. The CDR3 DNA reads TGTGCCAGCAGCGGCGACAGGGGAATGAACACTGAAGCTTTCTTT. It translates to CASSGDRGMNTEAFF.